This T cell receptor beta chain was profiled in a study of radiotherapy plus CTLA-4 blockade in lung cancer listed by TCRdb under 2018. Study-level background: Among enrolled patients, around 18% had an objective response and 30% to 40% reached disease control.

Regarding this clone: Its antigen is still unknown. Base qualities are not at hand, and no much larger clone is one base apart.

The germline V gene specifies MNHNS as CDR1 and SASEGT as CDR2. Trimming takes 5 bases from V and 0 bases from J, and the germline ends sit 14 bases apart. The CDR3 runs 15 amino acids, cysteine and valine included. Only the CDR3 DNA stays, 45 bases, in frame from base 1. In this study, focal radiation therapy paired with CTLA-4 blockade (ipilimumab) was tested in patients who had chemo-refractory metastatic non-small-cell lung cancer. Overall results and qualifications from the work: Increased serum interferon-beta after radiation, together with early dynamic changes in blood T cell clones, were reported to be the strongest predictors of response. After treatment with radiotherapy and ipilimumab, TCR clones that originated in tumors expanded in peripheral blood.

Library prep was done by the immunoSEQ multiplex PCR assay. Held by TCRdb, this immuneACCESS table contains in-frame sequences only and omits some clones. Under half of the omission traces to an unresolved V gene where checked; the cause of the rest is unknown. Within this sample are more than 90,000 clones, with around 75% of them counted one time only. The leading ten clones occupy approximately 5.5% of the sample. The sequences come from peripheral blood, collected from a patient treated with radiotherapy plus ipilimumab. The chain links TRBV6-1 with TRBJ2-7; TRBD2 is a weak D gene call, 5 bases matching. This clonotype originated in a human donor with non-small cell lung cancer who had a partial response to radiotherapy plus ipilimumab. The DNA sequence reads TGTGCCAGCAGTAAGGGTTTACGGGACTCCTACGAGCAGTACGTC. Its coded protein is CASSKGLRDSYEQYV.